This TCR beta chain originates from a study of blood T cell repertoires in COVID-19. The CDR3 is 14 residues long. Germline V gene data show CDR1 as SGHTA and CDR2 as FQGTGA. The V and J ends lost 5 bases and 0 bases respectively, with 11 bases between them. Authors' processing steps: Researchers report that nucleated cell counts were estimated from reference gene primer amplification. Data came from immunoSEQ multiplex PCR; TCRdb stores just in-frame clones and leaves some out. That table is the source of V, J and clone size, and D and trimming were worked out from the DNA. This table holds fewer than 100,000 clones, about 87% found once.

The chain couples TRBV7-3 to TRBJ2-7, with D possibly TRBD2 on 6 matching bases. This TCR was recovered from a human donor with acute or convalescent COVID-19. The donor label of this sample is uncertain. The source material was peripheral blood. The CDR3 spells CASSPGGYSYEQYF. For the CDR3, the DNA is TGTGCCAGCAGCCCCGGGGGATACTCCTACGAGCAGTACTTC.